What follows are 28 T cell receptor beta chains derived from one specimen sequenced in a study of cytomegalovirus exposure and HLA in healthy donors (dated by TCRdb to the late 2010s). The library was made by the immunoSEQ multiplex PCR assay. A mixture of 60 forward primers for TCR Vbeta segments and 13 reverse primers for TCR Jbeta segments was used in the multiplex PCR. TCRdb took this table from immuneACCESS and kept in-frame rearrangements with V and J called. Such tables lack part of the clones; where checked against another copy, unresolved V genes explain under half of the gap, and the rest is unexplained. The sample's table covers approximately 110,000 clones. 0.55% to 0.6% of the sample is held by the ten biggest clonotypes. What was sequenced was PBMCs. The receptors originated from a man aged 50-59 years in good health and CMV-seronegative.

The V and J genes are TRBV7-2 and TRBJ1-2; 8 bases line up with TRBD1. V trimming: 4 bases; J trimming: 2 bases; junction bases outside the gene matches: 6. The CDR3 covers 15 residues. Germline CDR1 reads SGHTA; CDR2 reads FQGNSA. The CDR3 loop is CASSSPDRGNYGYTF. The CDR3 nucleotides are TGTGCCAGCAGCTCCCCAGACAGGGGAAACTATGGCTACACCTTC.

V is TRBV11-3 and J is TRBJ2-3; D possibly corresponds to TRBD2 (5 bases). Germline CDR1 SGHNT, CDR2 YENEEA. Trimming stripped 1 base from V and 0 bases from J, with 8 bases between. The CDR3 has 15 amino acids. This CDR3 reads CASSLGRGSTDTQYF. CDR3 nucleotides: TGTGCCAGCAGCTTAGGTCGAGGGAGCACAGATACGCAGTATTTT.

The V gene is TRBV4-1, the J gene TRBJ2-5; 10 bases agree with TRBD2. V lost 2 bases to trimming and J lost 2 bases; unmatched junction nucleotides: 8. The germline CDR1 and CDR2 sequences are MGHRA and YSYEKL. The CDR3 covers 17 residues. CDR3 region: CASSQRLAGDLQETQYF. In DNA, the CDR3 is TGCGCCAGCAGCCAAAGGCTAGCGGGGGACCTGCAAGAGACCCAGTACTTC.

V usage is TRBV6-1 and J usage is TRBJ1-4; the match to TRBD1 covers 7 bases. CDR1 is MNHNS and CDR2 is SASEGT in the germline V gene. The CDR3 covers 14 residues. V trimming: 11 bases; J trimming: 3 bases; junction bases outside the gene matches: 9. The CDR3 here is CARQEGAANEKLFF. CDR3 DNA sequence: TGTGCCCGGCAAGAGGGGGCAGCTAATGAAAAACTGTTTTTT.

V usage is TRBV7-2 and J usage is TRBJ1-4; D unresolved. From germline, CDR1 is SGHTA and CDR2 FQGNSA. V shed 5 bases and J shed 7 bases, with 17 bases lying between them. This CDR3 is built from 15 residues. The CDR3 region is CASSPRTAGGEKLFF. DNA of the CDR3: TGTGCCAGCAGCCCCCGGACTGCCGGCGGTGAAAAACTGTTTTTT.

This chain uses TRBV7-8 with TRBJ2-2; tentative D call: TRBD1 (5 bases). Per the germline V gene, CDR1 is SGHVS and CDR2 is FQNEAQ. The V end lost 2 bases, the J end lost 4 bases, and 17 bases lay between the germline ends. This CDR3 has 17 amino acids. CDR3 amino acids: CASSLFGSGKSTGELFF. The CDR3 DNA follows: TGTGCCAGCAGCTTATTCGGGTCAGGGAAGAGCACCGGGGAGCTGTTTTTT.

The chain carries TRBV4-3 and TRBJ2-5; 7 bases match TRBD1. With 2 bases clipped from V and 7 bases from J, the junction kept 13 bases outside the gene matches. Germline V gives CDR1 LGHNA, CDR2 YSLEER. The CDR3 spans 16 residues. The chain's CDR3 is CASSQLNQGERGTQYF. CDR3 bases: TGCGCCAGCAGCCAACTAAACCAGGGGGAAAGGGGGACCCAGTACTTC.

This chain uses TRBV6-6 with TRBJ1-1; a weak D match, TRBD1 (6 bases). Trimming removed 5 bases at V and 9 bases at J, with 19 bases between. Germline V gene lookup returns CDR1 MNHNY and CDR2 SVGAGI (reference sequence). CDR3 length equals 14 residues. The CDR3 region is CASSTRTDLSQAFF. CDR3 coding DNA: TGTGCCAGCAGTACCCGGACAGATTTGAGTCAAGCTTTCTTT.

The V gene is TRBV5-1, the J gene TRBJ2-1; a possible D gene is TRBD2 (5 bases). The V end was cut by 3 bases, the J end by 8 bases, with 18 bases between. Per the germline V gene, CDR1 is SGHRS and CDR2 is YFSETQ. CDR3 length equals 15 residues. This chain's CDR3 is CASSSDSGVMYEQFF. CDR3 nucleotide sequence: TGCGCCAGCAGCTCGGACTCCGGTGTAATGTATGAGCAGTTCTTC.

This rearrangement joins TRBV11-2 to TRBJ2-3; 7 bases are shared with TRBD2. J lost 3 bases, V lost 3 bases, and 6 bases had no gene match. This CDR3 is 15 amino acids long. CDR1 SGHAT and CDR2 FQNNGV come from the germline V gene. For the CDR3, the DNA is TGTGCCAGCAGCTTTTCCAGCGGGAATACAGATACGCAGTATTTT. Translated: CASSFSSGNTDTQYF.

For the CDR3, the DNA is TGTGCCAGCAGCGTAGGCGTTGGTGCGGTCCAGCAGTACTTC. Translation gives CASSVGVGAVQQYF. The V gene is TRBV9, the J gene TRBJ2-7, with D unresolved. CDR3 length: 14 amino acids. V gave up 0 bases and J gave up 8 bases, with 15 bases separating them. The germline V gene has CDR1 SGDLS and CDR2 YYNGEE.

V usage is TRBV7-8 and J usage is TRBJ2-5; 9 nucleotides match TRBD1. CDR3 length equals 13 residues. After removal of 4 bases from V and 3 bases from J, the junction contained 0 bases not matched to a gene. Germline V gives CDR1 SGHVS, CDR2 FQNEAQ. The CDR3, as DNA: TGTGCCAGCAGCTGGGACAGGGAAGAGACCCAGTACTTC. This gives the protein CASSWDREETQYF. Supplemented by reference TRBV7-8 and TRBJ2-5, the full variable domain reads GAGVSQSPRYKVAKRGQDVALRCDPISGHVSLFWYQQALGQGPEFLTYFQNEAQLDKSGLPSDRFFAERPEGSVSTLKIQRTQQEDSAVYLCASSWDREETQYFGPGTRLLVL.

This sequence joins TRBV9 and TRBJ2-2, with 11 bases aligning to TRBD1. CDR1 is SGDLS and CDR2 is YYNGEE in the germline V gene. The CDR3 has 17 residues. Trimming removed 4 bases from V and 2 bases from J; junction bases left unmatched: 7. CDR3 bases: TGTGCCAGCAGCCTCAGTGGACAGGGGGCAAACACCGGGGAGCTGTTTTTT. It yields the protein CASSLSGQGANTGELFF.

V gene TRBV20-1 combines with J gene TRBJ2-7, with D possibly TRBD1 on 7 matching bases. CDR3 length equals 11 residues. Per germline, CDR1 DFQATT and CDR2 SNEGSKA (reference sequence). V lost 6 bases and J lost 6, with 12 bases in between. CDR3 sequence (DNA): TGCAGTGCGGAGGGACAGTTCGAGCAGTACTTC. Its translation: CSAEGQFEQYF.

V usage is TRBV7-9 and J usage is TRBJ1-2, with D uncertain. The CDR3 length is 13 residues. Germline V gene lookup returns CDR1 SEHNR and CDR2 FQNEAQ (reference sequence). Deletions cut 3 bases from V and 8 bases from J, with 13 bases between. The CDR3 protein is CASSFERVSGYTF. The DNA for the CDR3 is TGTGCCAGCAGCTTTGAACGAGTGAGCGGCTACACCTTC.

The chain joins TRBV29-1 to TRBJ1-1, with TRBD1 identical over 11 bases. V gave up 7 bases and J gave up 1 base; unmatched junction bases: 8. The CDR3 runs to 15 residues. Looked up from germline, CDR1 is SQVTM and CDR2 is ANQGSEA. The CDR3 nucleotides are TGCAGCGGTCTGCCGGACAGGGGGCGGAACACTGAAGCTTTCTTT. Translation gives CSGLPDRGRNTEAFF.

The chain has TRBV5-4 and TRBJ2-4; 13 bases are a match to TRBD2. The germline V gene encodes CDR1 SGHNT and CDR2 YYREEE (reference sequence). This CDR3 is built from 15 residues. With 9 bases clipped from V and 8 bases from J, the junction kept 11 bases outside the gene matches. The CDR3 here is CATSGTSGAGDIQYF. The CDR3 nucleotides are TGTGCCACTTCCGGGACTAGCGGGGCGGGGGACATTCAGTACTTC.

The chain combines TRBV4-3 with TRBJ1-1; perhaps TRBD1 as D (6 bases). V lost 3 bases and J lost 0, with 11 bases in between. There are 15 residues in the CDR3. The germline gives CDR1 LGHNA, CDR2 YSLEER. CDR3 in DNA: TGCGCCAGCAGCCAGAGGACAGCGCTGAACACTGAAGCTTTCTTT. Translated: CASSQRTALNTEAFF.

This rearrangement joins TRBV4-2 to TRBJ2-4; D unresolved. Trimming removed 0 bases from V and 3 bases from J, with 18 bases in between. Germline CDR1 is LGHNA and CDR2 is YNFKEQ. CDR3 length equals 18 residues. The CDR3 DNA is TGTGCCAGCAGCCAAGAAAGGTGGCAGGCCTCTGGCAAAAACATTCAGTACTTC. Amino acid sequence: CASSQERWQASGKNIQYF.

The chain links TRBV6-6 to TRBJ1-1; possible D gene TRBD1, 6 bases. Germline lookup yields CDR1 MNHNY and CDR2 SVGAGI (reference sequence). There are 13 residues in the CDR3. Trimming stripped 6 bases from V and 0 bases from J, with 8 bases between. Here the CDR3 DNA reads TGTGCCAGCAGGGACAGCCTGAACACTGAAGCTTTCTTT. It yields the protein CASRDSLNTEAFF.

CDR3 in amino acids: CASSPYTFPGNEQYF. In nucleotides, the CDR3 is TGTGCCAGCAGCCCCTACACCTTCCCAGGGAACGAGCAGTACTTC. The chain combines TRBV11-2 with TRBJ2-7; perhaps TRBD1 as D (5 bases). The CDR3 has 15 residues. Deletions cut 5 bases from V and 5 bases from J, with 19 bases between. Germline values: CDR1 SGHAT, CDR2 FQNNGV.

This rearrangement joins TRBV5-4 to TRBJ1-3; D may be TRBD1 (6 bases). V lost 5 bases and J lost 4, with 16 bases in between. The CDR3 runs to 15 residues. Germline-derived CDR1 and CDR2 are SGHNT and YYREEE (reference sequence). CDR3 coding DNA: TGTGCCAGCAGACCCGAACCGCAGGGGGGAAACACCATATATTTT. It codes for CASRPEPQGGNTIYF.

This chain connects TRBV7-2 to TRBJ2-1; TRBD1 matches at 7 bases. This CDR3 is built from 15 residues. V gave up 5 bases and J gave up 3 bases; unmatched junction bases: 7. Germline V gene lookup returns CDR1 SGHTA and CDR2 FQGNSA. CDR3 nucleotide sequence: TGTGCCAGCAGCAAGGACAGGTGGAGCTACAATGAGCAGTTCTTC. This codes for CASSKDRWSYNEQFF.

The rearrangement joins TRBV14 to TRBJ1-1; 8 bases fit TRBD1. The CDR3 runs to 14 residues. Per the germline V gene, CDR1 is SGHDN and CDR2 is FVKESK. V shed 3 bases and J 3 bases; nucleotides not matched to a gene: 3. CDR3 protein: CASSQDRVYTEAFF. The CDR3 nucleotides are TGTGCCAGCAGCCAGGACAGGGTTTACACTGAAGCTTTCTTT.

Worth noting for this clone: An end of the junction does not agree with germline; a read error may underlie this. The chain recombines TRBV4-2 with TRBJ2-1; 8 bases match TRBD2. The germline V gene encodes CDR1 LGHNA and CDR2 YNFKEQ. The CDR3 is 18 residues long. The CDR3 coding sequence is TGTGCCAGCAGCCAAGATATCCAGCGGGAGTGGTGGGACAATGGGCAGTTCTTC. Amino acid sequence: CASSQDIQREWWDNGQFF.

The chain has TRBV27 and TRBJ2-7, with D possibly being TRBD1 (6 bases). Trimming stripped 6 bases from V and 3 bases from J, with 21 bases between. CDR1 is MNHEY and CDR2 is SMNVEV in the germline V gene (reference sequence). This CDR3 region has 16 residues. The CDR3 here is CASRSPSRDKSYEQYF. CDR3 bases: TGTGCCAGCAGATCCCCCTCACGGGACAAAAGCTACGAGCAGTACTTC.

Comment on this clone: Additional DNA sequences in this sample encode the identical CDR3. The V gene is TRBV19, the J gene TRBJ2-1; 12 nucleotides align to TRBD2. Germline values: CDR1 LNHDA, CDR2 SQIVND (reference sequence). This CDR3 has 15 residues. V trimming: 5 bases; J trimming: 4 bases; junction bases outside the gene matches: 3. The CDR3 nucleotides are TGTGCCAGTAGTTTACTAGCGGGGGGTTACAATGAGCAGTTCTTC. It codes for CASSLLAGGYNEQFF.

This chain uses TRBV29-1 with TRBJ1-1; maybe TRBD1 (6 bases). The CDR3 runs to 13 residues. The V gene lost 4 bases and the J gene lost 1 base, with 10 bases spanning the gap. Germline CDR1 reads SQVTM; CDR2 reads ANQGSEA. DNA for the CDR3: TGCAGCGTTGCGGGACATCAGAACACTGAAGCTTTCTTT. Encoded protein: CSVAGHQNTEAFF.